This TCR beta chain came from a study of T cells in Graves' hyperthyroidism and ophthalmopathy (dated by TCRdb to between 2018 and 2020). With regard to the full study: Peripheral blood samples were taken at initial diagnosis, before any treatment was given. A discovery cohort of about 96 patients, 43 with Graves' ophthalmopathy and approximately 57 with stable Graves' hyperthyroidism, was used to find distinguishing TCR V-J signatures. Prospective prediction of ophthalmopathy was tested in an independent validation cohort consisting of 18 hyperthyroidism patients and 15 or so patients who later progressed to ophthalmopathy. The roughly 94 discovery patients were randomly divided into training and test sets at a 7:3 ratio. The study also compared thyroid tissue and blood T-cell repertoires from about six Graves' hyperthyroidism patients. After sampling, hyperthyroidism patients received methimazole starting at 30 mg daily, and ophthalmopathy patients received high-dose intravenous methylprednisolone. The paper describes TCR Vbeta CDR3 sequencing of more than 120 peripheral blood samples, made up of approximately 40 ophthalmopathy patients, roughly 72 hyperthyroidism patients and 17 progressor patients. Here is what the overall study found, with its caveats: Most expanded thyroid clonotypes (frequency above 0.001) were also found in blood, which suggests that blood repertoires may mirror thyroid immune responses. A 13 V-J signature model separated ophthalmopathy from stable hyperthyroidism, with about 88% sensitivity and approximately 81% specificity in cross-validation and 80%/75% in testing. No statistical method was used to set the sample size in advance, and investigators knew the group allocation. In validation, progression to ophthalmopathy was predicted by the model with nearly 71% sensitivity and nearly 75% specificity, a median of 6.5 months before onset.

The TCR beta CDR3 regions were amplified from RNA transcripts. The TCR CDR3 was subjected to a first round of RT-PCR using the HTBI primer set and the Qiagen OneStep RT-PCR kit. The libraries were constructed in a second round of multiplex PCR and then size-selected and purified. The libraries were sequenced on an Illumina HiSeq2000 using paired-end 100 bp reads. As for the authors' bioinformatics: SOAPnuke was used to process the raw data, throwing out any read that contained adapters or uncalled bases, had a mean Phred below 15, or lacked an exact constant-primer or identifier match. High-quality paired reads were merged using COPE v1.2.5, and each unique nucleotide sequence was defined as a clonotype. Clonotypes were aligned to IMGT TRBV, TRBD and TRBJ reference segments using MiTCR v1.1. Analysis was restricted to V-J combinations with a frequency above 0.0001, which covered 99.2% of repertoires. The TCS score was defined as F50 (clonal expansion) divided by E x V (chaos), with BLOSUM62-based TCRdist calculated between CDR3 peptides within each V-J. Welch's t-statistics and random forest reduced around 550 V-J features to some 14, which were used in a naive Bayes classifier (R e1071). The Morisita-Horn index was used to measure how similar the thyroid and blood repertoires were. TCRdb took the public reads, trimmed them with fastp at Q25, ran MiXCR for clone calling and kept in-frame beta chains. Rows are unified per CDR3 protein, each entry keeping the most common DNA and genes. These V and J calls are TCRdb output, not the study's own analysis. Present in this sample are 600,000 to 700,000 distinct CDR3 sequences, approximately 14% of which were seen just once. The ten top clones hold about 3.9% of the sample.

In the ophthalmopathy patients, disease was moderately to severely active, with a Clinical Activity Score of 3 or more, a NOSPECS grade of 4 or more, and a duration of less than 3 months. Any patient with an uncontrolled infection, another autoimmune disease, pregnancy or lactation was excluded. Clinical symptoms, serum thyroxine and TRAb, thyroid ultrasound, and orbital computed tomography formed the basis for the diagnoses. PBMCs were isolated from 10 ml of fresh peripheral blood by Ficoll-Paque density gradient centrifugation. Total RNA was extracted with Trizol reagent, and quality was checked on an Agilent 2100 Bioanalyzer. This clonotype was picked up many times. The specificity of this receptor is unknown. No quality values exist for individual bases; no much larger clone is one base distant. Including cysteine and phenylalanine, the CDR3 has 13 amino acids. Only CDR3 DNA remains: 39 bases, in frame from the first base. Reading the germline V gene (reference sequence) gives CDR1 GTSNPN and CDR2 SVGIG. The germline V end is reduced by 1 base and the J end by 7 bases; junction bases left unmatched: 6.

The rearranged segments are TRBV30 and TRBJ1-1; 7 central nucleotides agree with TRBD1. Source material: blood. The source is a woman in her thirties or forties with Graves' ophthalmopathy. The sequenced DNA: TGTGCCTGGAGTGCGACAGGGCAGAGTGAAGCTTTCTTT. Its translation is CAWSATGQSEAFF. With the rest looked up from the reference TRBV30 and TRBJ1-1 genes rather than sequenced, the full variable domain is SQTIHQWPATLVQPVGSPLSLECTVEGTSNPNLYWYRQAAGRGLQLLFYSVGIGQISSEVPQNLSASRPQDRQFILSSKKLLLSDSGFYLCAWSATGQSEAFFGQGTRLTVV.